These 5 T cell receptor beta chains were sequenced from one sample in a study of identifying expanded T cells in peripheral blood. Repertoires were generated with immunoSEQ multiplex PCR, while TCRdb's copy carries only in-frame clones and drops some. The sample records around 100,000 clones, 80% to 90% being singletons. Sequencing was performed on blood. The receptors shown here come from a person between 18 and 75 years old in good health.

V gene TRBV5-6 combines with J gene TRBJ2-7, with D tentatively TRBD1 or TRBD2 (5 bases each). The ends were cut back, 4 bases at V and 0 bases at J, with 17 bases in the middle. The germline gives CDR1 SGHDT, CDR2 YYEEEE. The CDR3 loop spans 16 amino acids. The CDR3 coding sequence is TGTGCCAGCAGCCCGGGACGAGCGGAGTTCTCCTACGAGCAGTACTTC. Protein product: CASSPGRAEFSYEQYF.

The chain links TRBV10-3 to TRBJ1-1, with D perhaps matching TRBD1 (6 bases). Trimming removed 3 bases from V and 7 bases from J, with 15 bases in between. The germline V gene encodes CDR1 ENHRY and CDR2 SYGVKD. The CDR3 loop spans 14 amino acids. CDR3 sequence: CAISDLATDSEAFF. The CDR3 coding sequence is TGTGCCATCAGTGATCTCGCTACGGACAGTGAAGCTTTCTTT.

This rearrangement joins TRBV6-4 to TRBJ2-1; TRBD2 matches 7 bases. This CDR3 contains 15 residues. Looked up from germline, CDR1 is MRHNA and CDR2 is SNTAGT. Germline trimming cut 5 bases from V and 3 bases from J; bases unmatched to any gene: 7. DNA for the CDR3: TGTGCCAGCAGTTACGAGGGCGGGAGCTACAATGAGCAGTTCTTC. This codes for CASSYEGGSYNEQFF.

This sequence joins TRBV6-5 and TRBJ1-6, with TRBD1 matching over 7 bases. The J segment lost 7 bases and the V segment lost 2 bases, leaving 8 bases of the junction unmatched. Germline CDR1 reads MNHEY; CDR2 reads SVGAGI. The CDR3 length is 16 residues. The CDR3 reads CASSYTRGVGNSPLHF. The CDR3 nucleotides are TGTGCCAGCAGTTACACCAGGGGGGTTGGGAATTCACCCCTCCACTTT.

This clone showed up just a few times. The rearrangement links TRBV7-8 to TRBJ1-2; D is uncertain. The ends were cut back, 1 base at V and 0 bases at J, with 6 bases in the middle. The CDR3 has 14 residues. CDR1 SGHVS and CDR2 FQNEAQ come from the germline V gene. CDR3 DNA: TGTGCCAGCAGCTTAGAAGCAGCTAACTATGGCTACACCTTC. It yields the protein CASSLEAANYGYTF.